This TCR beta chain was retrieved from a study of technical replicates of blood from a few donors. Using immunoSEQ multiplex PCR, the repertoire was profiled, and TCRdb retains in-frame clones only, with some absent. Of 70,000 or so clones listed, over 70% are singletons. In its sample, this clone was seen once. Germline values: CDR1 SGHTA, CDR2 FQGNSA. The CDR3 is made up of 15 amino acids. V lost 1 base and J lost 6, with 12 bases in between. Material: PBMCs. The receptor comes from a human donor in good health. Some clones in this sample may be carry-over from other donors' samples. The chain couples TRBV7-2 to TRBJ2-2; D not resolved. This chain's CDR3 is CASSLVQASAGELFF. The CDR3 coding sequence is TGTGCCAGCAGCTTAGTGCAGGCGTCCGCCGGGGAGCTGTTTTTT. Complete variable domain (other parts from reference TRBV7-2 and TRBJ2-2): GAGVSQSPSNKVTEKGKDVELRCDPISGHTALYWYRQSLGQGLEFLIYFQGNSAPDKSGLPSDRFSAERTGGSVSTLTIQRTQQEDSAVYLCASSLVQASAGELFFGEGSRLTVL.